A selection of T cell receptor beta chains follows, all from one sample in a study of CD8 T cells in ankylosing spondylitis. TCRdb called the 5' RACE reads again in MiXCR, with one record for every CDR3 protein. The repertoire holds fewer than 550,000 distinct CDR3 sequences, about 5% seen once, with under 4.5% in the top ten. The sample consisted of blood, either unsorted or a sorted T cell fraction (not recorded which). These receptors were collected from a male donor with ankylosing spondylitis. Each CDR3 is given with its conserved first and last residue. D genes are given only for firm matches. Rows give clone size only sometimes, using once, few, many, or a class for an expanded clone.

>TRBJ2-5|TRBD2|TRBV5-1|many
TGCGCCAGCAGCTTGGGAGCGGGAACGGAGACCCAGTACTTC
CASSLGAGTETQYF
>TRBJ2-3|-|TRBV5-5|-
TGTGCCATGAGCGATCGGCTCCTTAGCACAGATACGCAGTATTTT
CAMSDRLLSTDTQYF
>TRBJ2-1|-|TRBV7-6|many
TGTGCCAGCAGACCCTCGGAATACAATGAGCAGTTCTTC
CASRPSEYNEQFF
>TRBJ1-2|TRBD1|TRBV7-7|many
TGTGCTAGCATGATCCGGGACAGTGACGGCTACACCTTC
CASMIRDSDGYTF
>TRBJ2-1|-|TRBV27|few
TGTGCCAGCAGTTTAGTCGTAAGACCGGATGAGCAGTTCTTC
CASSLVVRPDEQFF
>TRBJ1-6|-|TRBV5-1|many
TGCGCCAGCAGCTTGACTCGGCCGGGGAATTCACCCCTCCACTTT
CASSLTRPGNSPLHF
>TRBJ1-2|TRBD1|TRBV19|-
TGTGCCAGTAGCGGGACGACAGGGAAGGATGGCTACACCTTC
CASSGTTGKDGYTF
>TRBJ2-1|-|TRBV27|many
TGTGCCAGCGGCGTTCTGGCGGGGGCCGGGGTCTTC
CASGVLAGAGVF
>TRBJ1-2|-|TRBV5-1|many
TGCGCCAGCAGCTTGGAGGTCAGGGAGAATGGCTACACCTTC
CASSLEVRENGYTF
>TRBJ2-5|TRBD1|TRBV29-1|many
TGCAGCGTTGGGGCTGGCTCGGGCAGGGGGACGACCCAGTACTTC
CSVGAGSGRGTTQYF
>TRBJ2-1|TRBD2|TRBV25-1|many
TGTGCCAGCAGTGAAACTAGCGGGGCCCGCTACAATGAGCAGTTCTTC
CASSETSGARYNEQFF
>TRBJ2-1|TRBD2|TRBV5-1|many
TGCGCCAGCAGCTGGGGACTAGCGGGAGGCGAGCAGTTCTTC
CASSWGLAGGEQFF
>TRBJ2-3|TRBD2|TRBV29-1|few
TGCAGCGTTGAGAAAGTAGCGGGAGATACAGATACGCAGTATTTT
CSVEKVAGDTDTQYF
>TRBJ2-3|-|TRBV28|many
TGTGCCAGCAGGGGAGTTGTGACAGATACGCAGTATTTT
CASRGVVTDTQYF
>TRBJ2-5|-|TRBV7-8|-
TGTGCCAGCAGCTTTTGGAAGGGAAAAGAGACCCAGTACTTC
CASSFWKGKETQYF
>TRBJ1-1|TRBD1|TRBV27|many
TGTGCCACTCAGACAGGGGCGGCTGAAGCTTTCTTT
CATQTGAAEAFF
>TRBJ2-7|TRBD1|TRBV5-1|many
TGCGCCAGCAGCACAAGTCCGGGACAGGGGGCCGAGCAGTACTTC
CASSTSPGQGAEQYF
>TRBJ2-1|-|TRBV9|many
TGTGCCAGCAGCGGAGTGAATAACCCGTATGAGCAGTTCTTC
CASSGVNNPYEQFF
>TRBJ2-1|-|TRBV11-2|many
TGTGCCAGCAGACGACTTGGGGGGCACGAGCAGTTCTTC
CASRRLGGHEQFF
>TRBJ2-5|TRBD1|TRBV5-1|few
TGCGCCAGCAGCGGCGGGACAGGGCTCGGGGAGACCCAGTACTTC
CASSGGTGLGETQYF
>TRBJ1-2|-|TRBV12-3/TRBV12-4|many
-
CASSFLAESYGYTF
>TRBJ1-1|-|TRBV10-3|many
TGTGCCATCAGTGAGACGGTGGGACAAGGAGCTTTCTTT
CAISETVGQGAFF
>TRBJ1-2|-|TRBV4-2|many
TGTGCCAGCAGCCAAGATGAGGCAGAGACTGCCTTCGGCTACACCTTC
CASSQDEAETAFGYTF
>TRBJ2-7|-|TRBV7-8|-
TGTGCCAGCAGCCTCCTGGGGGGCTCGGCTGCCTACGAGCAGTACTTC
CASSLLGGSAAYEQYF
>TRBJ1-1|-|TRBV18|many
TGTGCCAGCTCACCGCGGTATAGGGACGTGGCTTTCTTT
CASSPRYRDVAFF
>TRBJ2-2|-|TRBV20-1|medium-sized
TGCAGTGCTAGAGATCTAGGGTCTGACACCGGGGAGCTGTTTTTT
CSARDLGSDTGELFF
>TRBJ2-3|TRBD2|TRBV10-3|many
TGTGCCATCAGGAGACTAGCGGGCACAGATACGCAGTATTTT
CAIRRLAGTDTQYF
>TRBJ2-2|-|TRBV5-5|many
TGTGCCAGCAGCTTGTACCAGGGTTTAGGGGAGCTGTTTTTT
CASSLYQGLGELFF
>TRBJ2-5|TRBD1|TRBV10-1|once
TGCGCCAGCAGTGCCCTAGGGCAGGGGGCGCGAGGGCAAGAGACCCAGTACTTC
CASSALGQGARGQETQYF
>TRBJ1-4|-|TRBV28|many
TGTGCCAGCAGCCCCTCCCCGAGTATGTTTGAAAAACTGTTTTTT
CASSPSPSMFEKLFF
>TRBJ2-2|-|TRBV2|many
TGTGCCAGCAGTGTTGGGGGCCCCGGGGAGCTGTTTTTT
CASSVGGPGELFF
>TRBJ2-2|-|TRBV20-1|many
TGCAGTGCTAGAGGAAAGGGGCAGGGAAACACCGGGGAGCTGTTTTTT
CSARGKGQGNTGELFF
>TRBJ1-1|TRBD1|TRBV29-1|many
TGCAGCGTCAATCGACAGGGGGCTGAAGCTTTCTTT
CSVNRQGAEAFF